Following are 14 T cell receptor beta chains from one sample sequenced in a study of patients and donors after allogeneic stem cell transplantation. TCRdb re-derived calls from the RT-PCR reads in MiXCR, one entry per CDR3 protein. The profile covers some 960,000 distinct CDR3 sequences, with 15% to 20% appearing a single time and roughly 6.4% taken by the ten largest. Sample: blood, either unsorted or a sorted T cell fraction (not recorded which). The receptor source for this set is a human donor who was either an allogeneic HSCT recipient or a stem cell or donor lymphocyte infusion donor (not recorded which). It is not recorded whose cells these are; they may come from a transplant donor.

This clonotype was detected only a few times. For the CDR3, the DNA is TGTGCCACCAGCAGACAGGGGATTGGCAATCAGCCCCAGCATTTT. It translates to CATSRQGIGNQPQHF. The chain employs TRBV15 and TRBJ1-5; D is perhaps TRBD1 (6 bases). This CDR3 is 15 amino acids long. CDR1 LNHNV and CDR2 YYDKDF come from the germline V gene (reference sequence). V lost 2 bases to trimming and J lost 2 bases, with 10 bases between them.

This clonotype was observed a few times. The CDR3 is CASSVESGRAYEQYF. The DNA of the CDR3 is TGTGCCAGCAGCGTAGAAAGCGGGAGGGCCTACGAGCAGTACTTC. V usage is TRBV9 and J usage is TRBJ2-7, with TRBD2 matching 10 bases. J gave up 2 bases and V 0 bases, and 2 bases lay outside the gene matches. This CDR3 is 15 amino acids long. Germline assignment: CDR1 SGDLS and CDR2 YYNGEE. The variable domain in full, completed from reference TRBV9 and TRBJ2-7, reads DSGVTQTPKHLITATGQRVTLRCSPRSGDLSVYWYQQSLDQGLQFLIQYYNGEERAKGNILERFSAQQFPDLHSELNLSSLELGDSALYFCASSVESGRAYEQYFGPGTRLTVT.

This clonotype was observed a few times. The CDR3 reads CSVDRAESYNEQFF. CDR3 coding DNA: TGCAGCGTTGACAGGGCCGAATCCTACAATGAGCAGTTCTTC. The V call is TRBV29-1, the J call TRBJ2-1; possible D gene TRBD1, 5 bases. Between the trimmed V and J ends, which lost 3 bases and 1 base, there was a span of 10 bases. Germline CDR1 and CDR2: SQVTM and ANQGSEA. The CDR3 runs to 14 residues.

This chain uses TRBV12-3 or TRBV12-4 with TRBJ1-1, with a possible D match to TRBD1 (5 bases). Trimming cost V 5 bases and J 5 bases, with 15 bases left between them. The CDR3 runs 14 residues. CDR3 sequence (DNA): TGTGCCAGCAGTCAATCCAGGGAAGGAACTGAAGCTTTCTTT. This sequence encodes CASSQSREGTEAFF.

There are a few counts of this clonotype. The V and J genes are TRBV5-1 and TRBJ2-2; tentatively, D is TRBD2 (5 bases). Deletions cut 5 bases from V and 2 bases from J, with 10 bases between. Germline assignment: CDR1 SGHRS and CDR2 YFSETQ. The CDR3 has 14 amino acids. The CDR3, as DNA: TGCGCCAGCAGAGGACTGAGTAACACCGGGGAGCTGTTTTTT. This translates into CASRGLSNTGELFF.

This clonotype was observed a handful of times. The rearrangement joins TRBV5-1 to TRBJ2-1, with 11 bases lining up with TRBD2. The V gene's germline CDR1 is SGHRS and CDR2 YFSETQ. The CDR3 totals 16 residues. V dropped 0 bases and J dropped 6; count of bases not matched to a gene: 5. The CDR3 sequence: CASSLDASGRSNEQFF. Here the CDR3 DNA reads TGCGCCAGCAGCTTGGACGCTAGCGGGAGGTCCAATGAGCAGTTCTTC.

This clonotype was recorded once. CDR3 coding DNA: TGTGCCAGCAGCGCCTCCAGGGACAAGGATGGCTACACCTTC. It translates to CASSASRDKDGYTF. The chain recombines TRBV9 with TRBJ1-2; possible D gene TRBD1, 6 bases. CDR3 length: 14 residues. The V gene's germline CDR1 is SGDLS and CDR2 YYNGEE. Deletions cut 3 bases from V and 6 bases from J, with 15 bases between.

The chain combines TRBV7-9 with TRBJ1-2; 11 positions agree with TRBD1. CDR3 length: 16 residues. The V gene's germline CDR1 is SEHNR and CDR2 FQNEAQ (reference sequence). The trim removed 5 bases at V and 5 bases at J, leaving 10 bases unmatched. CDR3 DNA: TGTGCCAGCAGCCCCCAAGGACAGGGGGCGAGGTATGGCTACACCTTC. This sequence encodes CASSPQGQGARYGYTF.

The chain carries TRBV29-1 and TRBJ2-6; a weak D match, TRBD1 (6 bases). Germline CDR1 SQVTM, CDR2 ANQGSEA. V was clipped by 2 bases and J by 0 bases, with 8 bases between them. The CDR3 is 15 amino acids. For the CDR3, the DNA is TGCAGCGTTGAATGGGGGCCCTCTGGGGCCAACGTCCTGACTTTC. Its protein is CSVEWGPSGANVLTF.

The rearrangement joins TRBV6-5 to TRBJ1-1; 12 nucleotides align to TRBD1. This CDR3 region has 15 residues. With V trimmed by 0 bases and J by 8 bases, 4 bases remained unmatched. Germline assignment: CDR1 MNHEY and CDR2 SVGAGI. The CDR3, as DNA: TGTGCCAGCAGTTACTCGGGACAGGGGGCGGGGGAAGCTTTCTTT. Its protein product is CASSYSGQGAGEAFF.

The CDR3 loop is CASSIPTPRSGNTIYF. In nucleotides, the CDR3 is TGTGCCAGCAGCATTCCGACTCCCCGCTCTGGAAACACCATATATTTT. This rearrangement joins TRBV5-5 to TRBJ1-3; the D is unclear. Germline V gene lookup returns CDR1 SGHKS and CDR2 YYEKEE (reference sequence). Trimming pared 4 bases from V and 0 bases from J, leaving 14 bases between. The CDR3 loop spans 16 amino acids.

A few counts support this clonotype. The genes are TRBV29-1 and TRBJ2-2; 8 bases are shared with TRBD2. Germline CDR1 and CDR2: SQVTM and ANQGSEA. The V gene end was trimmed by 4 bases and the J gene end by 4 bases; junction bases not matched to a gene: 8. The CDR3 spans 15 residues. The CDR3 reads CSVGGSGSGTGELFF. CDR3 DNA sequence: TGCAGCGTTGGGGGGAGCGGGAGTGGCACCGGGGAGCTGTTTTTT.

In its sample, this clonotype was seen a few times. This sequence joins TRBV5-6 and TRBJ2-7, with a weak D call TRBD2 (6 bases). Trimming removed 3 bases at V and 3 bases at J, with 13 bases between. CDR1 is SGHDT, CDR2 YYEEEE, per germline. The CDR3 is 14 residues long. The CDR3 spells CASSSWGLLYEQYF. The CDR3 DNA reads as TGTGCCAGCAGCTCCTGGGGACTTCTCTACGAGCAGTACTTC.

The J gene is TRBJ1-1, the V gene TRBV9; the D is unclear. This CDR3 contains 14 residues. The V end lost 3 bases, the J end lost 5 bases, and 14 bases lay between the germline ends. Looked up from germline, CDR1 is SGDLS and CDR2 is YYNGEE. The DNA of the CDR3 is TGTGCCAGCAGCGCCCGGGCCCAGAGGACTGAAGCTTTCTTT. This codes for CASSARAQRTEAFF.